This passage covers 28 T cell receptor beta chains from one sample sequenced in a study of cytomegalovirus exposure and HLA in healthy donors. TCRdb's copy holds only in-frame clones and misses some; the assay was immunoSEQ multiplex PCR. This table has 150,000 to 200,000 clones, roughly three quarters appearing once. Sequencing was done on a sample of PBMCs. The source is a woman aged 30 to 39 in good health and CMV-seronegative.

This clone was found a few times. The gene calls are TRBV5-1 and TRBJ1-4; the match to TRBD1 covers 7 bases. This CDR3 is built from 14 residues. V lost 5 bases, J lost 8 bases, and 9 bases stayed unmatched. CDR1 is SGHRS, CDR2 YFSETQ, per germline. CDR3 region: CASRPQGMREKLFF. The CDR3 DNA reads TGCGCCAGCAGACCACAGGGGATGAGGGAAAAACTGTTTTTT.

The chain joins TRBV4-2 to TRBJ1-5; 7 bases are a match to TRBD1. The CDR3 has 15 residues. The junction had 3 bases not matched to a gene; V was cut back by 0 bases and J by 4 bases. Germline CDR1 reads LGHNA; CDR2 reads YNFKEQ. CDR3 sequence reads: CASSQERQGNQPQHF. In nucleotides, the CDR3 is TGTGCCAGCAGCCAAGAACGACAGGGTAATCAGCCCCAGCATTTT.

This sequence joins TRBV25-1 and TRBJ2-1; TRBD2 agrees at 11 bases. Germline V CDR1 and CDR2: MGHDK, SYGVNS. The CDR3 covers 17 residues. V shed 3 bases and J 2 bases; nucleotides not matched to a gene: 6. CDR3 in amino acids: CASSEAGLAVTYNEQFF. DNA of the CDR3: TGTGCCAGCAGTGAGGCGGGACTAGCGGTGACCTACAATGAGCAGTTCTTC.

The CDR3 is CASRPRESTDTQYF. Here the CDR3 DNA reads TGTGCCAGCAGGCCCAGGGAAAGCACAGATACGCAGTATTTT. V is TRBV2 and J is TRBJ2-3; TRBD1 is a possible D gene (5 bases). This CDR3 region has 14 residues. Between the trimmed V and J ends, which lost 6 bases and 0 bases, there was a span of 10 bases. Germline CDR1 SNHLY, CDR2 FYNNEI.

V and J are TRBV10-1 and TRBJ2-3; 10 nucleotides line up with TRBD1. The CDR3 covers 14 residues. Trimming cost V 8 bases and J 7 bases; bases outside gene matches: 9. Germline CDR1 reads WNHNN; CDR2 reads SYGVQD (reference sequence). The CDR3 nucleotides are TGCGCCAGCGGCTCCCGGACAGGGGGTTATACGCAGTATTTT. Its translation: CASGSRTGGYTQYF.

The chain's CDR3 is CASSLGSSYNSPLHF. The DNA for the CDR3 is TGTGCCAGCAGCCTGGGGAGCTCCTATAATTCACCCCTCCACTTT. This chain links TRBV27 with TRBJ1-6; D gene unclear. The germline gives CDR1 MNHEY, CDR2 SMNVEV (reference sequence). Trimming took 6 bases from V and 0 from J, leaving 9 bases between them. The CDR3 extends over 15 amino acids.

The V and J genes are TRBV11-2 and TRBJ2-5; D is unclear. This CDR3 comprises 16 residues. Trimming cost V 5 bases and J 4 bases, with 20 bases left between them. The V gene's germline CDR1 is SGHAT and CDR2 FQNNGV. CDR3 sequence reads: CASSQPMSRDGETQYF. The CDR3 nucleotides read TGTGCCAGCAGCCAGCCAATGTCTAGAGACGGAGAGACCCAGTACTTC. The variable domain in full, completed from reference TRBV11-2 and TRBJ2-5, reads EAGVAQSPRYKIIEKRQSVAFWCNPISGHATLYWYQQILGQGPKLLIQFQNNGVVDDSQLPKDRFSAERLKGVDSTLKIQPAKLEDSAVYLCASSQPMSRDGETQYFGPGTRLLVL.

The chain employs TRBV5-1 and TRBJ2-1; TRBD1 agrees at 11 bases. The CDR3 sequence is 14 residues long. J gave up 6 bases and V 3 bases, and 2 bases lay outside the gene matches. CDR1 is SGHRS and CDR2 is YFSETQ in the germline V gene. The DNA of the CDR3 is TGCGCCAGCAGCTGGGGGACAGGGGGCAATGAGCAGTTCTTC. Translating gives CASSWGTGGNEQFF.

CDR3 DNA: TGCGCCAGCAGCCCGGGACAGTTCAATCAGCCCCAGCATTTT. The encoded protein is CASSPGQFNQPQHF. The chain has TRBV5-1 and TRBJ1-5; 7 nucleotides align to TRBD1. The CDR3 length is 14 residues. V gave up 4 bases and J gave up 3 bases; unmatched junction bases: 4. Looked up from germline, CDR1 is SGHRS and CDR2 is YFSETQ.

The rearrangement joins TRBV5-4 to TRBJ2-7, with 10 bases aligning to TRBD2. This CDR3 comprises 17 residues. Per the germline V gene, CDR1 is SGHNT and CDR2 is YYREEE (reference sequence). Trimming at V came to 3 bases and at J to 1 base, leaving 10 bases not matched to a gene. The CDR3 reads CASSSRAGGPVSYEQYF. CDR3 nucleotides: TGTGCCAGCAGCTCCCGAGCGGGAGGGCCGGTATCCTACGAGCAGTACTTC.

The CDR3 bases are TGTGCCAGCCCTCCCTCTCCAGCGCGGGGGGTCAACACCGGGGAGCTGTTTTTT. This sequence encodes CASPPSPARGVNTGELFF. The genes are TRBV2 and TRBJ2-2, with 8 bases identical to TRBD2. This CDR3 comprises 18 residues. Germline-derived CDR1 and CDR2 are SNHLY and FYNNEI. V was clipped by 8 bases and J by 2 bases; unmatched bases: 16.

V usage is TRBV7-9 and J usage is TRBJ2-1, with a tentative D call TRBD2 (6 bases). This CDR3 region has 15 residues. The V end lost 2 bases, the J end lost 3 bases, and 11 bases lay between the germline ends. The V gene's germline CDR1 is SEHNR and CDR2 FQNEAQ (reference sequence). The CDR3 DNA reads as TGTGCCAGCAGCTTAACCGCGGGAATCTACAATGAGCAGTTCTTC. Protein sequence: CASSLTAGIYNEQFF.

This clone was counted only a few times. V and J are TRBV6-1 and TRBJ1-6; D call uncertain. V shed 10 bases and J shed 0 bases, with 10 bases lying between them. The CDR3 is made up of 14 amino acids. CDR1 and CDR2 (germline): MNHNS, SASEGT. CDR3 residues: CATEQSSYNSPLHF. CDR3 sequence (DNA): TGTGCCACAGAACAGAGCTCCTATAATTCACCCCTCCACTTT.

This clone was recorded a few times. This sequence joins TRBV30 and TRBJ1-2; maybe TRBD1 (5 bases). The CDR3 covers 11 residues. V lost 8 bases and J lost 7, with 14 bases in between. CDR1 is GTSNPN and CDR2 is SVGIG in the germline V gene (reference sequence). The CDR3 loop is CAGKSGIGYTF. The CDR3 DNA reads TGTGCCGGAAAATCAGGGATTGGCTACACCTTC.

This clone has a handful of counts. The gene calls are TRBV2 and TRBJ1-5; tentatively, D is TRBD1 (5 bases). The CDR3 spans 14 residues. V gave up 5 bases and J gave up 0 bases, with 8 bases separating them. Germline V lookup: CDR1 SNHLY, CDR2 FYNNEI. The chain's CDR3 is CASSLQVSNQPQHF. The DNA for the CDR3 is TGTGCCAGCAGTTTACAGGTTAGCAATCAGCCCCAGCATTTT.

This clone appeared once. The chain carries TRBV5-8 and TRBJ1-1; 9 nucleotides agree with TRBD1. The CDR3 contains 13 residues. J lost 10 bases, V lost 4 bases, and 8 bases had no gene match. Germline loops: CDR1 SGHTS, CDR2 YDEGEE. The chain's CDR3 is CASSVLQGAGAFF. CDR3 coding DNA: TGTGCCAGCAGCGTGCTACAGGGGGCTGGAGCTTTCTTT.

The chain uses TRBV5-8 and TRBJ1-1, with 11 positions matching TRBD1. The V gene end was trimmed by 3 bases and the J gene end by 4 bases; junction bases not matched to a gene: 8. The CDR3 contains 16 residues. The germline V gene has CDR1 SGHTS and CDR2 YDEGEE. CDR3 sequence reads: CASSSPRGTGGTEAFF. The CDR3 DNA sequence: TGTGCCAGCAGCTCCCCCCGCGGGACAGGGGGCACTGAAGCTTTCTTT.

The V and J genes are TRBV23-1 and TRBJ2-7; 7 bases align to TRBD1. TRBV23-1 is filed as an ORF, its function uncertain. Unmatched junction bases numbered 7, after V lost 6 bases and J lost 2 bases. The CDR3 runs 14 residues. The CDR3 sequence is CASRRDRDTYEQYF. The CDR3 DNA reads TGCGCCAGCAGGAGGGACAGAGATACCTACGAGCAGTACTTC.

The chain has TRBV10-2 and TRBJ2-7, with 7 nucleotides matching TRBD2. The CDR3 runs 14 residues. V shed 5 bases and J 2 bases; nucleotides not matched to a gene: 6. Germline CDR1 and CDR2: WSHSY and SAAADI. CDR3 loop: CASSLDRGAYEQYF. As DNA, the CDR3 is TGCGCCAGCAGTTTGGACCGGGGGGCCTACGAGCAGTACTTC.

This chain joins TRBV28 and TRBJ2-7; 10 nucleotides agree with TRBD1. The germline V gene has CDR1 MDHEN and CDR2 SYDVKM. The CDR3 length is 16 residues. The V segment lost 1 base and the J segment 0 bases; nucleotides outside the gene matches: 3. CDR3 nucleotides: TGTGCCAGCAGTTTATTCCGGGACAGGGGCTCCTACGAGCAGTACTTC. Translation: CASSLFRDRGSYEQYF.

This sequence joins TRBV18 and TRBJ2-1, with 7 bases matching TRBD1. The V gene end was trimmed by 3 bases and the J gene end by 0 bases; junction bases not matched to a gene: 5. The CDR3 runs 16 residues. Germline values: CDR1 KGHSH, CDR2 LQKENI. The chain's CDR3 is CASSPGQVSSYNEQFF. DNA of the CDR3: TGTGCCAGCTCACCTGGACAGGTCAGCTCCTACAATGAGCAGTTCTTC.

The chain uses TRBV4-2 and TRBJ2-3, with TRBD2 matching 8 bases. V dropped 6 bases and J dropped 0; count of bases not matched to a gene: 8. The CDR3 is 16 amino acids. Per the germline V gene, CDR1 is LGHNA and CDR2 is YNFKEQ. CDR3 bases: TGTGCCAGCAGAGGGCGGGGGGAGAGGAGCACAGATACGCAGTATTTT. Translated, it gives CASRGRGERSTDTQYF.

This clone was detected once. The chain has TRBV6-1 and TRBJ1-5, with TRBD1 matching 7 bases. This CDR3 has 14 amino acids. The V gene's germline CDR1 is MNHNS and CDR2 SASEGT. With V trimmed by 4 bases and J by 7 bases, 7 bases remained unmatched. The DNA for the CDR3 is TGTGCCAGCAGTGGAGGGACAGTCCGCCAGCCCCAGCATTTT. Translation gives CASSGGTVRQPQHF.

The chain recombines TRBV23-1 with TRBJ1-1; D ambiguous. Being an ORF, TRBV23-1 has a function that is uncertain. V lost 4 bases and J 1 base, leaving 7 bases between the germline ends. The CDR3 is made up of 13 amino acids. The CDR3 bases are TGCGCCAGCAGTCGGGCAGAGAACACTGAAGCTTTCTTT. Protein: CASSRAENTEAFF.

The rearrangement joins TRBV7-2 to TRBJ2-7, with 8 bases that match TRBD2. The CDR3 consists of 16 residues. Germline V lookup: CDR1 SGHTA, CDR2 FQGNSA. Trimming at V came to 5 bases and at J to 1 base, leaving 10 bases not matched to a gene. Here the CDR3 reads CASSPQGLEASYEQYF. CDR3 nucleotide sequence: TGTGCCAGCAGCCCCCAGGGACTAGAAGCATCCTACGAGCAGTACTTC.

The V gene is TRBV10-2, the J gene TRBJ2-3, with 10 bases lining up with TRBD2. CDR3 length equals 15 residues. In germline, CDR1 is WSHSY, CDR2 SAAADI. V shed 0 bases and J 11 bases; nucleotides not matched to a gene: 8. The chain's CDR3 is CASSESASGSGVQYF. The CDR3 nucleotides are TGCGCCAGCAGTGAGTCCGCTAGCGGGAGCGGCGTGCAGTATTTT.

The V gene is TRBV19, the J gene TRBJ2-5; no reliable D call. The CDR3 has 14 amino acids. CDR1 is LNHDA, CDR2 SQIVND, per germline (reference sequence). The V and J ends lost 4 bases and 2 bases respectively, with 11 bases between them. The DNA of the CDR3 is TGTGCCAGTAGTAATAGTTTGGTACAAGAGACCCAGTACTTC. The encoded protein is CASSNSLVQETQYF. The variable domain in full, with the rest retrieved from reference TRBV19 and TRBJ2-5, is DGGITQSPKYLFRKEGQNVTLSCEQNLNHDAMYWYRQDPGQGLRLIYYSQIVNDFQKGDIAEGYSVSREKKESFPLTVTSAQKNPTAFYLCASSNSLVQETQYFGPGTRLLVL.

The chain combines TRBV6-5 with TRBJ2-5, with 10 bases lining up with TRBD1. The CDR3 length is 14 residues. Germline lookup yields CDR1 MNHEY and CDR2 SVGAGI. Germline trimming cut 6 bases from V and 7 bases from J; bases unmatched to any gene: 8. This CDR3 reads CASRYDRGLGTQYF. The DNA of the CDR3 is TGTGCCAGCAGATATGACAGGGGGCTGGGGACCCAGTACTTC.